Listed below are T cell receptor beta chains from one sample, sequenced in a study of shared clonotypes between healthy human individuals. Sequencing was performed with immunoSEQ multiplex PCR; in TCRdb, only in-frame clones are kept and a portion is missing. The sample lists about a million clones, 70% to 85% occurring once. What was sequenced was memory CD4+ T cells sorted from blood. Source of these receptors: a young man in good health. Each CDR3 is given with its conserved first and last residue. Each record gives: J gene, clone size, D gene, V gene, CDR3 length, CDR3 protein, CDR3 DNA. A D gene is named only where the DNA matches it firmly. Clone size, where shown, is once, few, many, or a class for clones that have expanded.

TRBJ1-2	.	.	TRBV6-5	15	CASRPGQSGVYGYTF	TGTGCCAGCAGACCCGGGCAATCCGGCGTCTATGGCTACACCTTC
TRBJ1-3	many	.	TRBV30	15	CAWSFTRAGGNTIYF	TGTGCCTGGAGTTTTACGCGAGCCGGCGGAAACACCATATATTTT
TRBJ1-4	.	.	TRBV11-2	15	CASSLNLGSGEKLFF	TGTGCCAGCAGCTTAAATTTAGGCAGTGGGGAAAAACTGTTTTTT
TRBJ2-2	few	.	TRBV10-3	14	CAISAGSHTGELFF	TGTGCCATCAGTGCGGGGTCGCACACCGGGGAGCTGTTTTTT
TRBJ2-1	.	.	TRBV7-9	16	CASSLLNQGGENEQFF	TGTGCCAGCAGCTTATTAAACCAGGGGGGAGAGAATGAGCAGTTCTTC
TRBJ2-5	.	TRBD1	TRBV7-8	15	CASSPWDRDQETQYF	TGTGCCAGCAGCCCCTGGGACAGGGATCAAGAGACCCAGTACTTC
TRBJ2-1	.	TRBD2	TRBV6-1	15	CASSKGLATYNEQFF	TGTGCCAGCAGTAAGGGACTAGCGACCTACAATGAGCAGTTCTTC
TRBJ2-1	.	TRBD1	TRBV2	15	CASSVSGQDYNEQFF	TGTGCCAGCAGTGTATCGGGACAGGACTACAATGAGCAGTTCTTC
TRBJ2-4	.	TRBD2	TRBV6-1	14	CASSEAGTRAIQYF	TGTGCCAGCAGTGAAGCCGGGACTAGGGCTATTCAGTACTTC
TRBJ1-1	few	TRBD1	TRBV29-1	14	CSVRGTGGNTEAFF	TGCAGCGTCCGAGGGACAGGAGGGAACACTGAAGCTTTCTTT
TRBJ1-1	.	.	TRBV7-6	15	CASSLGGQLNTEAFF	TGTGCCAGCAGCTTAGGGGGGCAACTGAACACTGAAGCTTTCTTT
TRBJ2-5	.	TRBD2	TRBV28	17	CASSLPRPGGLQETQYF	TGTGCCAGCAGTTTACCCCGCCCGGGGGGGTTACAAGAGACCCAGTACTTC
TRBJ2-1	once	.	TRBV18	15	CASSSWTETYNEQFF	TGTGCCAGCTCATCATGGACAGAGACCTACAATGAGCAGTTCTTC
TRBJ2-7	.	.	TRBV7-9	16	CASSSSRLPLSYEQYF	TGTGCCAGCAGCTCCTCTAGACTACCCTTGTCCTACGAGCAGTACTTC
TRBJ1-6	.	.	TRBV4-1	17	CASSQEGGATYNSPLHF	TGCGCCAGCAGCCAAGAGGGGGGGGCCACCTATAATTCACCCCTCCACTTT
TRBJ2-5	.	.	TRBV5-6	14	CASSYRTAQETQYF	TGTGCCAGCAGCTACCGGACAGCTCAAGAGACCCAGTACTTC
TRBJ1-6	.	.	TRBV11-2	15	CASSLLPYYNSPLHF	TGTGCCAGCAGCTTATTGCCTTACTATAATTCACCCCTCCACTTT
TRBJ1-2	.	.	TRBV4-3	14	CASSQPGGLEGYTF	TGCGCCAGCAGCCAGCCCGGGGGTCTTGAGGGCTACACCTTC
TRBJ2-5	.	.	TRBV6-6	11	CASMTGETQYF	TGTGCCAGCATGACGGGAGAGACCCAGTACTTC
TRBJ1-3	.	TRBD1	TRBV5-6	15	CASSLGTGSGNTIYF	TGTGCCAGCAGCTTGGGGACAGGGAGCGGAAACACCATATATTTT
TRBJ1-6	.	TRBD1	TRBV13	18	CASSLGDRGSSYNSPLHF	TGTGCCAGCAGCTTAGGGGACAGGGGTAGCTCCTATAATTCACCCCTCCACTTT
TRBJ2-3	once	.	TRBV12-5	15	CASGLGSLATDTQYF	TGTGCTAGTGGTTTGGGATCGCTAGCTACAGATACGCAGTATTTT
TRBJ1-2	.	TRBD1	TRBV28	15	CASSPPQGAEGGYTF	TGTGCCAGCAGTCCGCCACAGGGGGCGGAGGGAGGCTACACCTTC
TRBJ1-5	few	.	TRBV6-5	13	CASSYGGRQPQHF	TGTGCCAGCAGTTACGGGGGGCGTCAGCCCCAGCATTTT
TRBJ1-1	.	.	TRBV11-2	13	CASSFGENTEAFF	TGTGCCAGCAGCTTCGGGGAGAACACTGAAGCTTTCTTT
TRBJ2-5	.	TRBD2	TRBV10-2	15	CASRPSGGGAKTQYF	TGCGCCAGCCGGCCCTCGGGCGGGGGGGCCAAGACCCAGTACTTC
TRBJ1-6	.	TRBD1	TRBV19	14	CASSLGQANSPLHF	TGTGCCAGTAGTCTGGGACAGGCGAATTCACCCCTCCACTTT
TRBJ1-1	.	.	TRBV11-1	13	CASSLGRNTEAFF	TGTGCCAGCAGCTTGGGCAGAAACACTGAAGCTTTCTTT
TRBJ1-6	few	.	TRBV10-3	14	CAISERAENSPLHF	TGTGCCATCAGTGAGCGGGCGGAGAATTCACCCCTCCACTTT
TRBJ1-2	.	.	TRBV20-1	11	CSASTEGGYTF	TGCAGTGCTTCGACCGAGGGTGGCTACACCTTC
TRBJ2-5	.	.	TRBV5-1	14	CASSLVGTQETQYF	TGCGCCAGCAGCTTAGTGGGGACCCAAGAGACCCAGTACTTC
TRBJ1-1	.	.	TRBV9	14	CASSVGPLNTEAFF	TGTGCCAGCAGCGTGGGACCCTTGAACACTGAAGCTTTCTTT
TRBJ2-1	.	.	TRBV30	13	CAWSGTPYNEQFF	TGTGCCTGGAGCGGGACGCCGTACAATGAGCAGTTCTTC
TRBJ2-1	.	.	TRBV30	14	CAWSQAASYNEQFF	TGTGCCTGGAGCCAAGCGGCCTCCTACAATGAGCAGTTCTTC
TRBJ2-7	.	TRBD2	TRBV9	16	CASSVGLAGGPYEQYF	TGTGCCAGCAGCGTAGGACTAGCGGGAGGGCCATACGAGCAGTACTTC
TRBJ1-2	once	.	TRBV19	13	CASSIGRGMGYTF	TGTGCCAGTAGTATAGGTAGAGGAATGGGCTACACCTTC
TRBJ1-4	.	.	TRBV7-9	13	CASSFLGEEKLFF	TGTGCCAGCAGCTTTTTAGGGGAGGAAAAACTGTTTTTT
TRBJ2-7	.	.	TRBV30	15	CAWAPPSSAAYEQYF	TGTGCCTGGGCCCCCCCCTCTAGCGCGGCCTACGAGCAGTACTTC
TRBJ2-2	.	.	TRBV2	14	CASRRQANTGELFF	TGTGCCAGCAGACGACAGGCGAACACCGGGGAGCTGTTTTTT
TRBJ2-2	.	TRBD1	TRBV18	18	CASSRNGQGARNTGELFF	TGTGCCAGCTCACGAAACGGACAGGGGGCAAGGAACACCGGGGAGCTGTTTTTT
TRBJ2-7	.	.	TRBV10-3	12	CASAPQATEQYF	TGTGCCAGCGCCCCGCAAGCCACCGAGCAGTACTTC
TRBJ1-2	few	.	TRBV19	13	CASSIGRSHGYTF	TGTGCCAGTAGTATCGGCAGGTCCCATGGCTACACCTTC
TRBJ1-1	.	TRBD1	TRBV7-3	12	CASSLDRVKAFF	TGTGCCAGCAGCCTGGACAGGGTTAAAGCTTTCTTT
TRBJ2-3	.	.	TRBV7-9	17	CASSLKYGTTSTDTQYF	TGTGCCAGCAGCTTAAAGTATGGGACAACTAGCACAGATACGCAGTATTTT
TRBJ2-5	.	.	TRBV19	13	CASSMTLQETQYF	TGTGCCAGTAGTATGACACTACAAGAGACCCAGTACTTC
TRBJ2-3	once	TRBD2	TRBV5-6	16	CASSLVQTSGTDTQYF	TGTGCCAGCAGCTTGGTCCAAACTAGCGGGACAGATACGCAGTATTTT
TRBJ1-3	.	.	TRBV28	13	CATIQVSGNTIYF	TGTGCCACAATTCAAGTCTCTGGAAACACCATATATTTT
TRBJ2-2	.	TRBD2	TRBV7-9	15	CASSSSGGFTGELFF	TGTGCCAGCAGTTCTAGCGGGGGTTTCACCGGGGAGCTGTTTTTT
TRBJ1-6	.	.	TRBV11-2	16	CASSLDQSSYNSPLHF	TGTGCCAGCAGCTTAGATCAGAGCTCCTATAATTCACCCCTCCACTTT
TRBJ1-5	once	TRBD1	TRBV5-6	16	CASSEGTELYNQPQHF	TGTGCCAGCAGCGAGGGGACAGAGTTATACAATCAGCCCCAGCATTTT
TRBJ2-7	.	.	TRBV19	15	CASRVGHGVSYEQYF	TGTGCCAGTAGAGTGGGACACGGAGTTTCCTACGAGCAGTACTTC
TRBJ1-2	.	.	TRBV5-6	15	CASSLVGALDYGYTF	TGTGCCAGCAGCTTGGTTGGGGCCCTCGACTATGGCTACACCTTC
TRBJ2-7	.	TRBD2	TRBV27	11	CASSWEGEQYF	TGTGCCAGCAGTTGGGAGGGCGAGCAGTACTTC
TRBJ2-3	.	.	TRBV19	16	CASSSQGVGYTDTQYF	TGTGCCAGTAGTAGTCAGGGAGTCGGGTACACAGATACGCAGTATTTT
TRBJ2-2	.	.	TRBV10-3	14	CAISELGPPGELFF	TGTGCCATCAGTGAGTTGGGTCCTCCCGGGGAGCTGTTTTTT
TRBJ2-5	.	.	TRBV5-1	14	CASRVGGRQETQYF	TGCGCCAGCAGAGTGGGCGGACGCCAAGAGACCCAGTACTTC
TRBJ1-6	.	.	TRBV4-3	14	CASSQELGNSPLHF	TGCGCCAGCAGCCAAGAGTTAGGCAATTCACCCCTCCACTTT